This T cell receptor beta chain appears in the sequencing data of a study of glioma-infiltrating T cells. Study outcomes and limitations: CDR3 overlap between tissue and blood was very small. Tissue-blood divergence was below expectation in non-neoplastic patients, above in gliomas.

This clonotype has ten or more counts. Its antigen is as yet unknown. Trimming stripped 5 bases from V and 7 bases from J, with 12 bases between. CDR1 is MNHNS, CDR2 SASEGT, per germline. This CDR3 comprises 12 residues. TCR alpha and beta CDR3 regions were amplified from RNA using iRepertoire nested multiplex PCR. Input was roughly 85-400 ng of tissue mRNA or PBMC total RNA. TCRdb redid the calling of the multiplex PCR reads with MiXCR, one entry per CDR3 protein. Of around 100,000 distinct CDR3 sequences in the sample, approximately 28% were seen once. The source of this sequence is a human donor with low-grade glioma or glioblastoma, undergoing nonglioma brain surgery, or in good health (not recorded which). The chain has TRBV6-1 and TRBJ2-7, with D unresolved. Sequencing was done on a sample of glioma tissue, nonneoplastic brain tissue, or PBMCs (not recorded which). The CDR3 reads CASSWIPREQYF. CDR3 coding DNA: TGTGCCAGCAGTTGGATCCCACGGGAGCAGTACTTC.